This is a list of T cell receptor beta chains from one sample in a study of blood T cell repertoires in COVID-19. Assay: immunoSEQ multiplex PCR; the TCRdb copy retains only in-frame clones and omits some. The profile shows under 200,000 clones, approximately 91% of them singletons. Sequencing was done on a sample of peripheral blood. The receptors shown here come from a man between 50 and 59 years old with acute or convalescent COVID-19. The CDR3 runs from the conserved cysteine through the conserved F or W. Each record gives: D gene, J gene, V gene, clone size, CDR3 protein, CDR3 DNA. A D gene is named only where the DNA matches it firmly. Some rows have no size entry. The others give once, few or many, or a class for an expanded clone.

d_gene: -; j_gene: TRBJ2-5; v_gene: TRBV6-5; abundance: -; CDR3aa: CASGIPTGLKTQYF; CDR3nt: TGTGCCAGCGGCATTCCAACAGGGTTAAAGACCCAGTACTTC
d_gene: TRBD2; j_gene: TRBJ2-3; v_gene: TRBV5-4; abundance: -; CDR3aa: CASSYPSGGSTDTQYF; CDR3nt: TGTGCCAGCAGCTACCCTAGCGGGGGTTCCACAGATACGCAGTATTTT
d_gene: TRBD1; j_gene: TRBJ2-4; v_gene: TRBV5-6; abundance: -; CDR3aa: CASSFRQGASRNIQYF; CDR3nt: TGTGCCAGCAGCTTCAGGCAGGGGGCTTCGCGGAACATTCAGTACTTC
d_gene: TRBD1; j_gene: TRBJ1-1; v_gene: TRBV27; abundance: -; CDR3aa: CASSLLGQGGQGDTEAFF; CDR3nt: TGTGCCAGCAGCTTACTCGGACAAGGGGGCCAAGGGGACACTGAAGCTTTCTTT
d_gene: TRBD1; j_gene: TRBJ1-2; v_gene: TRBV10-3; abundance: -; CDR3aa: CAISDLDRGNYGYTF; CDR3nt: TGTGCCATCAGTGATTTGGACAGGGGTAACTATGGCTACACCTTC
d_gene: TRBD2; j_gene: TRBJ2-1; v_gene: TRBV14; abundance: -; CDR3aa: CASSRVSSGGNYNEQFF; CDR3nt: TGTGCCAGCAGCCGGGTCTCGAGCGGGGGGAACTACAATGAGCAGTTCTTC
d_gene: -; j_gene: TRBJ2-7; v_gene: TRBV4-2; abundance: few; CDR3aa: CASSQGAGQTYEQYF; CDR3nt: TGTGCCAGCAGCCAAGGGGCGGGACAGACCTACGAGCAGTACTTC
d_gene: TRBD2; j_gene: TRBJ2-7; v_gene: TRBV19; abundance: few; CDR3aa: CASSMLAVPYEQYF; CDR3nt: TGTGCCAGTAGTATGCTAGCGGTTCCCTACGAGCAGTACTTC
d_gene: TRBD1; j_gene: TRBJ1-2; v_gene: TRBV4-2; abundance: -; CDR3aa: CASSQDSTGKGYGYTF; CDR3nt: TGTGCCAGCAGCCAAGATTCGACAGGGAAAGGCTATGGCTACACCTTC
d_gene: TRBD1; j_gene: TRBJ2-3; v_gene: TRBV14; abundance: -; CDR3aa: CASSPRDRVVTDTQYF; CDR3nt: TGTGCCAGCAGCCCGAGGGACAGGGTAGTCACAGATACGCAGTATTTT
d_gene: TRBD1; j_gene: TRBJ2-2; v_gene: TRBV18; abundance: -; CDR3aa: CASSPQSGTGFANTGELFF; CDR3nt: TGTGCCAGCTCACCCCAATCCGGGACAGGGTTCGCGAACACCGGGGAGCTGTTTTTT
d_gene: -; j_gene: TRBJ2-1; v_gene: TRBV6-4; abundance: -; CDR3aa: CASSETHDRGNEQFF; CDR3nt: TGTGCCAGCAGTGAGACCCACGACCGGGGAAATGAGCAGTTCTTC
d_gene: TRBD1; j_gene: TRBJ2-7; v_gene: TRBV13; abundance: -; CDR3aa: CASRQRDRASEQYF; CDR3nt: TGTGCCAGCAGACAAAGGGACAGGGCCTCCGAGCAGTACTTC
d_gene: TRBD1; j_gene: TRBJ2-5; v_gene: TRBV23-1; abundance: -; CDR3aa: CASSQTGGAKETQYF; CDR3nt: TGCGCCAGCAGTCAAACAGGGGGCGCGAAAGAGACCCAGTACTTC
d_gene: -; j_gene: TRBJ1-1; v_gene: TRBV5-1; abundance: -; CDR3aa: CASSIQGNTEAFF; CDR3nt: TGCGCCAGCAGCATACAGGGGAACACTGAAGCTTTCTTT
d_gene: TRBD1; j_gene: TRBJ2-7; v_gene: TRBV29-1; abundance: -; CDR3aa: CSVEGTAYEQYF; CDR3nt: TGCAGCGTTGAGGGGACAGCCTACGAGCAGTACTTC
d_gene: TRBD1; j_gene: TRBJ1-4; v_gene: TRBV11-2; abundance: -; CDR3aa: CASSIQQGVDEKLFF; CDR3nt: TGTGCCAGCAGCATACAACAGGGGGTGGATGAAAAACTGTTTTTT
d_gene: TRBD2; j_gene: TRBJ2-1; v_gene: TRBV24-1; abundance: -; CDR3aa: CATSDPGLAGSYNEQFF; CDR3nt: TGTGCCACCAGTGACCCCGGACTAGCGGGCTCCTACAATGAGCAGTTCTTC
d_gene: TRBD2; j_gene: TRBJ2-7; v_gene: TRBV10-3; abundance: -; CDR3aa: CASFPGETSGYEQYF; CDR3nt: TGTGCCAGCTTCCCCGGGGAGACTAGCGGCTACGAGCAGTACTTC
d_gene: -; j_gene: TRBJ1-1; v_gene: TRBV2; abundance: -; CDR3aa: CASSAETYEAFF; CDR3nt: TGTGCCAGCAGTGCTGAAACCTATGAAGCTTTCTTT
d_gene: -; j_gene: TRBJ2-6; v_gene: TRBV19; abundance: -; CDR3aa: CASAPGSGANVLTF; CDR3nt: TGTGCCAGTGCCCCGGGCTCTGGGGCCAACGTCCTGACTTTC
d_gene: -; j_gene: TRBJ2-2; v_gene: TRBV28; abundance: few; CDR3aa: CASSLYLGNTGELFF; CDR3nt: TGTGCCAGCAGTTTATATCTAGGGAACACCGGGGAGCTGTTTTTT
d_gene: TRBD1; j_gene: TRBJ2-3; v_gene: TRBV2; abundance: -; CDR3aa: CASGGGKGQGIWDTQYF; CDR3nt: TGTGCCAGCGGAGGAGGGAAGGGACAGGGGATTTGGGATACGCAGTATTTT
d_gene: -; j_gene: TRBJ2-5; v_gene: TRBV29-1; abundance: -; CDR3aa: CSVDLGGLETQYF; CDR3nt: TGCAGCGTTGACCTAGGTGGGTTGGAGACCCAGTACTTC
d_gene: -; j_gene: TRBJ1-1; v_gene: TRBV19; abundance: -; CDR3aa: CASSTGPNPLNTEAFF; CDR3nt: TGTGCCAGTAGTACAGGGCCAAACCCGCTGAACACTGAAGCTTTCTTT
d_gene: -; j_gene: TRBJ2-2; v_gene: TRBV19; abundance: -; CDR3aa: CASSIKGWAGNGELFF; CDR3nt: TGTGCCAGTAGTATTAAGGGTTGGGCGGGAAACGGGGAGCTGTTTTTT
d_gene: TRBD1; j_gene: TRBJ1-2; v_gene: TRBV5-4; abundance: -; CDR3aa: CASSLQGNRGNGYTF; CDR3nt: TGTGCCAGCAGCTTACAGGGTAACAGGGGAAATGGCTACACCTTC
d_gene: TRBD2; j_gene: TRBJ2-7; v_gene: TRBV9; abundance: -; CDR3aa: CASSSGLAGEQYF; CDR3nt: TGTGCCAGCAGCTCGGGACTAGCGGGTGAGCAGTACTTC
d_gene: TRBD2; j_gene: TRBJ2-1; v_gene: TRBV4-2; abundance: -; CDR3aa: CASSPMGGGGSVYEQFF; CDR3nt: TGTGCCAGCAGCCCTATGGGCGGAGGCGGGAGTGTTTATGAGCAGTTCTTC
d_gene: -; j_gene: TRBJ1-6; v_gene: TRBV4-3; abundance: -; CDR3aa: CASSQSPPRGGNSPLHF; CDR3nt: TGCGCCAGCAGCCAAAGCCCTCCTCGCGGGGGCAATTCACCCCTCCACTTT
d_gene: -; j_gene: TRBJ1-5; v_gene: TRBV2; abundance: once; CDR3aa: CASQAGQGGQPQHF; CDR3nt: TGTGCCAGCCAAGCAGGCCAGGGTGGTCAGCCCCAGCATTTT
d_gene: -; j_gene: TRBJ1-1; v_gene: TRBV28; abundance: once; CDR3aa: CASSLLQENTEAFF; CDR3nt: TGTGCCAGCAGCCTGCTTCAGGAGAACACTGAAGCTTTCTTT
d_gene: -; j_gene: TRBJ1-2; v_gene: TRBV7-8; abundance: -; CDR3aa: CASSLGTEVYGYTF; CDR3nt: TGTGCCAGCAGCTTAGGGACAGAGGTTTATGGCTACACCTTC
d_gene: -; j_gene: TRBJ1-5; v_gene: TRBV28; abundance: once; CDR3aa: CASSLGSQPQHF; CDR3nt: TGTGCCAGCAGTTTAGGGAGTCAGCCCCAGCATTTT
d_gene: -; j_gene: TRBJ2-2; v_gene: TRBV5-1; abundance: -; CDR3aa: CASSGALPGGELFF; CDR3nt: TGCGCCAGCAGCGGGGCCCTACCTGGCGGGGAGCTGTTTTTT
d_gene: TRBD1; j_gene: TRBJ2-1; v_gene: TRBV27; abundance: -; CDR3aa: CASNPGGTGGYNEQFF; CDR3nt: TGTGCCAGCAACCCTGGTGGGACAGGGGGCTACAATGAGCAGTTCTTC
d_gene: TRBD2; j_gene: TRBJ2-1; v_gene: TRBV15; abundance: -; CDR3aa: CATSTLWRGGRYNEQFF; CDR3nt: TGTGCCACCAGCACCCTGTGGCGGGGGGGCCGGTACAATGAGCAGTTCTTC
d_gene: -; j_gene: TRBJ1-1; v_gene: TRBV25-1; abundance: once; CDR3aa: CASSDSDDFAEAFF; CDR3nt: TGTGCCAGCAGTGATAGCGACGATTTCGCTGAAGCTTTCTTT
d_gene: TRBD1; j_gene: TRBJ2-2; v_gene: TRBV15; abundance: -; CDR3aa: CATSRDRVAGELFF; CDR3nt: TGTGCCACCAGCAGGGACAGGGTGGCCGGGGAGCTGTTTTTT
d_gene: -; j_gene: TRBJ2-3; v_gene: TRBV28; abundance: -; CDR3aa: CASSRQSSTDTQYF; CDR3nt: TGTGCCAGCAGCCGACAGTCTAGCACAGATACGCAGTATTTT